This entry describes one TCR beta chain. The antigen is undetermined. Rectal tissue came from one to two pinch biopsies taken at colonoscopy. The survey-level immunoSEQ assay was used. The method was immunoSEQ multiplex PCR; TCRdb's version includes in-frame clones alone and lacks a portion of them. This sample carries tens of thousands of clones, 60% to 85% of them seen once, and the ten largest clones take roughly 3.4%. These data originate in a study of pediatric ulcerative colitis. General observations from the study: Rectal repertoires separated controls, mild-moderate and acute severe colitis.

CDR1 is MRHNA and CDR2 is SNTAGT in the germline V gene. V gave up 0 bases and J gave up 5 bases, with 10 bases separating them. The CDR3 is 14 residues long. This receptor was identified in a girl aged 10 to 17 with moderate ulcerative colitis. Sequencing was carried out using gut tissue. V usage is TRBV6-4 and J usage is TRBJ1-2; the D gene is possibly TRBD1 (5 bases). The CDR3: CASSDSGRGYGYTF. CDR3 DNA sequence: TGTGCCAGCAGTGACTCAGGCCGGGGGTATGGCTACACCTTC.